The clone carrying this T cell receptor (beta chain) was counted a few times. The antigen is not known. The data originate from a study of T cell repertoires in cytomegalovirus infection. Study background: It was the public TCR beta signatures that indicated both CMV infection and matching HLA type.

MiXCR was run by TCRdb on the reads, yielding one entry per CDR3 protein. The sample lists some 160,000 distinct CDR3 sequences; more than 15% were seen once. General study findings and limits: Carriage of CMV together with the relevant HLA was identifiable through cumulative public TCR beta family frequency. There were HLA-C-restricted CMV-specific TCR beta clonotypes dominating the ex vivo response.

The receptor was isolated from a human donor in good health (CMV status not recorded). Some clones in this sample may be carry-over from other donors' samples. Sequenced input: CD8+ T cells from PBMCs.

CDR3 DNA sequence: TGTGCCAGCAGTATATCCGGGGACTGGAGAATAGGATTCGAGCAGTACTTC. Residues: CASSISGDWRIGFEQYF. The rearrangement joins TRBV7-8 to TRBJ2-7; maybe TRBD2 (6 bases). CDR1 and CDR2 (germline): SGHVS, FQNEAQ. Trimming removed 6 bases at V and 6 bases at J, with 27 bases between. This CDR3 has 17 amino acids.